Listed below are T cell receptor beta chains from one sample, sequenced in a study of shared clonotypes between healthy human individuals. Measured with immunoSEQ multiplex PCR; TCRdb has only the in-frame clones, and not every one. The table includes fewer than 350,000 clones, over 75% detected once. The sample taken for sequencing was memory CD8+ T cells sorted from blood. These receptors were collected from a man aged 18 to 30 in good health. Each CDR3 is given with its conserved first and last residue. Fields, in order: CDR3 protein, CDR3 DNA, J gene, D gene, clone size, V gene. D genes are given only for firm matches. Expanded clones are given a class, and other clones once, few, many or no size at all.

CDR3: CAISDSGHRSYQPQHF
DNA: TGTGCCATCAGTGACTCGGGACACCGATCGTATCAGCCCCAGCATTTT
J: TRBJ1-5
D: .
size: .
V: TRBV10-3

CDR3: CASSLVGSNEQFF
DNA: TGTGCCAGCAGCTTAGTGGGTAGCAATGAGCAGTTCTTC
J: TRBJ2-1
D: .
size: .
V: TRBV7-8

CDR3: CASSLNNSPLHF
DNA: TGCGCCAGCAGTCTAAATAATTCACCCCTCCACTTT
J: TRBJ1-6
D: .
size: once
V: TRBV4-1

CDR3: CASSLGHYTDTQYF
DNA: TGTGCCAGCAGCTTAGGTCACTACACAGATACGCAGTATTTT
J: TRBJ2-3
D: .
size: .
V: TRBV5-5

CDR3: CASRWGSEYQAFF
DNA: TGTGCCAGTAGGTGGGGTTCAGAGTACCAAGCTTTCTTT
J: TRBJ1-1
D: .
size: .
V: TRBV27

CDR3: CASSEGQGTDTQYF
DNA: TGTGCCAGCAGTGAAGGGCAGGGCACAGATACGCAGTATTTT
J: TRBJ2-3
D: .
size: .
V: TRBV2

CDR3: CASSGPQTGTYEQYF
DNA: TGTGCCAGCAGTGGGCCTCAGACAGGAACCTACGAGCAGTACTTC
J: TRBJ2-7
D: .
size: .
V: TRBV2

CDR3: CASSFGPGYFYGYTF
DNA: TGTGCCAGCAGCTTTGGCCCTGGGTATTTCTATGGCTACACCTTC
J: TRBJ1-2
D: .
size: .
V: TRBV11-2

CDR3: CASSLFDEQYF
DNA: TGTGCCAGCAGCTTGTTTGACGAGCAGTACTTC
J: TRBJ2-7
D: .
size: .
V: TRBV11-2

CDR3: CASSLSGDSNQPQHF
DNA: TGTGCCAGCAGCTTATCAGGGGATAGCAATCAGCCCCAGCATTTT
J: TRBJ1-5
D: .
size: few
V: TRBV11-2

CDR3: CASSFLYRVGEKLFF
DNA: TGTGCCAGCAGCTTTTTATACAGGGTTGGGGAAAAACTGTTTTTT
J: TRBJ1-4
D: .
size: .
V: TRBV7-9